Listed here are 5 T cell receptor beta chains from one sample, sequenced in a study of identical twins. TCRdb ran MiXCR on the 5' RACE reads and lists one entry per CDR3 protein. The repertoire holds about 570,000 distinct CDR3 sequences, with 9.5% to 10% as singletons. These data are also associated with another study on yellow fever vaccine responses in identical twins.

Sequenced input: PBMCs. The receptors derive from a woman aged 18 to 35 in good health.

This chain joins TRBV10-3 and TRBJ2-1; D not resolved. Trimming stripped 4 bases from V and 7 bases from J, with 14 bases between. The CDR3 has 14 amino acids. Germline-derived CDR1 and CDR2 are ENHRY and SYGVKD. The CDR3 loop reads CAISATGLWNEQFF. The CDR3 DNA sequence: TGTGCCATCAGTGCGACGGGCCTGTGGAATGAGCAGTTCTTC.

The rearrangement links TRBV5-1 to TRBJ1-5, with a possible D match to TRBD1 (5 bases). CDR3 length: 14 amino acids. Trimming stripped 4 bases from V and 4 bases from J, with 12 bases between. The germline V gene encodes CDR1 SGHRS and CDR2 YFSETQ. This CDR3 is CASSPGRGNQPQHF. The CDR3 DNA is TGCGCCAGCAGCCCAGGACGGGGGAATCAGCCCCAGCATTTT.

This clonotype was found many times. This rearrangement joins TRBV7-9 to TRBJ2-7; 10 bases line up with TRBD2. J lost 4 bases, V lost 5 bases, and 5 bases had no gene match. The CDR3 runs 14 residues. Germline CDR1 SEHNR, CDR2 FQNEAQ (reference sequence). The CDR3 nucleotides are TGTGCCAGCAGCCCGCCGGGACTAGCGTACGAGCAGTACTTC. Translation gives CASSPPGLAYEQYF.

This clonotype was seen a few times. The V call is TRBV4-3, the J call TRBJ2-3; D is possibly TRBD2 (6 bases). The CDR3 extends over 15 amino acids. The V and J ends lost 0 bases and 3 bases respectively, with 10 bases between them. CDR1 and CDR2 from the germline V gene are LGHNA and YSLEER. This CDR3 is CASSQERTTTDTQYF. Written as DNA, the CDR3 is TGCGCCAGCAGCCAAGAGAGGACTACTACAGATACGCAGTATTTT.

This clonotype was picked up many times. The chain joins TRBV29-1 to TRBJ2-2, with 8 bases matching TRBD1. This CDR3 region has 15 residues. With 7 bases clipped from V and 4 bases from J, the junction kept 11 bases outside the gene matches. Germline CDR1 SQVTM, CDR2 ANQGSEA. The CDR3 nucleotides are TGCAGCGCTGGGAGACAGGGGATGAGCACCGGGGAGCTGTTTTTT. This codes for CSAGRQGMSTGELFF.